The clone carrying this T cell receptor (beta chain) appeared a single time. Its matching antigen is unknown. This sample is drawn from a study of T cells in narcolepsy. Study overall: Patients with NT1 or NT2 and healthy control donors were enrolled. The study, taken as a whole, reports: Blood of same and different patients, but not healthy controls, reportedly held recurring autoreactive clonotypes. HCRT-specific and TRIB2-specific autoreactive clonotypes appeared among same-patient CSF and blood CD4+ clonotypes.

Method: immunoSEQ multiplex PCR; TCRdb's copy keeps in-frame clones and lacks some. This table holds tens of thousands of clones, around 90% found once. This CDR3 contains 14 residues. Germline CDR1 and CDR2: KGHSH and LQKENI. V lost 5 bases and J lost 4, with 12 bases in between. The sample comprised CD45RA- memory CD4+ T cells from PBMCs. The chain links TRBV18 to TRBJ1-3; possibly TRBD1 for D (6 bases). This TCR derives from a human donor with narcolepsy. CDR3 nucleotide sequence: TGTGCCAGCTCAACAGGGACACTCGGAAACACCATATATTTT. This codes for CASSTGTLGNTIYF. Supplemented by reference TRBV18 and TRBJ1-3, the full variable domain reads NAGVMQNPRHLVRRRGQEARLRCSPMKGHSHVYWYRQLPEEGLKFMVYLQKENIIDESGMPKERFSAEFPKEGPSILRIQQVVRGDSAAYFCASSTGTLGNTIYFGEGSWLTVV.